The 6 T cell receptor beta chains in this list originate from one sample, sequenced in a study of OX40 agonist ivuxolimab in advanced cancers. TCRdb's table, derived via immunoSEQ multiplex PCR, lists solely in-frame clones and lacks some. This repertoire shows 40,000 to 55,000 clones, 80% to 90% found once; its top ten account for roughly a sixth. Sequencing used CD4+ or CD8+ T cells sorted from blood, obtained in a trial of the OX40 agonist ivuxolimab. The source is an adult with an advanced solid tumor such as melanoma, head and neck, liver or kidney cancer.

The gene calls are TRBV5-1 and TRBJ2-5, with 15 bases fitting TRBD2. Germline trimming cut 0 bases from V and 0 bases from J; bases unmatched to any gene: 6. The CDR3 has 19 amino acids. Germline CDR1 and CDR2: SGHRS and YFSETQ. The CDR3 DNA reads TGCGCCAGCAGCTTGGAAGGGACTAGCGGGGGGCCAAACCAAGAGACCCAGTACTTC. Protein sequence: CASSLEGTSGGPNQETQYF.

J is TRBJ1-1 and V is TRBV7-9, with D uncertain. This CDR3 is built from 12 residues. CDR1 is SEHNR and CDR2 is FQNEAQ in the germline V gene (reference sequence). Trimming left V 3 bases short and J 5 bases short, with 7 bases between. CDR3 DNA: TGTGCCAGCAGCTTCGAGGAAACTGAAGCTTTCTTT. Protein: CASSFEETEAFF.

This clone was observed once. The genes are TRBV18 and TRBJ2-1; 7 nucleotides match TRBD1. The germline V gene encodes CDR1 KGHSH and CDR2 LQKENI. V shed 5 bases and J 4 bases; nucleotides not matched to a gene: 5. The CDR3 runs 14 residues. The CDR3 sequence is CASSSGQRYNEQFF. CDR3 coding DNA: TGTGCCAGCTCATCGGGACAGCGTTACAATGAGCAGTTCTTC.

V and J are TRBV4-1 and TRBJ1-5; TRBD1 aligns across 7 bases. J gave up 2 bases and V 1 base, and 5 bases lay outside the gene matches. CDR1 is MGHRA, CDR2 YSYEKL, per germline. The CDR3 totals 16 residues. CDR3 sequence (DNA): TGCGCCAGCAGCCAAGTGAGGGGGCTTGGCAATCAGCCCCAGCATTTT. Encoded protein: CASSQVRGLGNQPQHF.

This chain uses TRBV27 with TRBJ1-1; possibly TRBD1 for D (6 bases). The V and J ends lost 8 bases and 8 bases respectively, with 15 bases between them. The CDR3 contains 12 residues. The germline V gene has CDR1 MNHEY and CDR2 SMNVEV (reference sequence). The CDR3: CASRYGTTEAFF. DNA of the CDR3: TGTGCCAGCCGATACGGGACAACCGAAGCTTTCTTT.

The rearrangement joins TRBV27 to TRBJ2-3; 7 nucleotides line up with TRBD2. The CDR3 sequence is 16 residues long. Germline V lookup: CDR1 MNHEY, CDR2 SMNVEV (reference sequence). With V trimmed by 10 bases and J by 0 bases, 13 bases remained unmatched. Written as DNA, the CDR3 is TGTGCCACCTCGAATGGGGCTAGCGGCAGCACAGATACGCAGTATTTT. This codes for CATSNGASGSTDTQYF.